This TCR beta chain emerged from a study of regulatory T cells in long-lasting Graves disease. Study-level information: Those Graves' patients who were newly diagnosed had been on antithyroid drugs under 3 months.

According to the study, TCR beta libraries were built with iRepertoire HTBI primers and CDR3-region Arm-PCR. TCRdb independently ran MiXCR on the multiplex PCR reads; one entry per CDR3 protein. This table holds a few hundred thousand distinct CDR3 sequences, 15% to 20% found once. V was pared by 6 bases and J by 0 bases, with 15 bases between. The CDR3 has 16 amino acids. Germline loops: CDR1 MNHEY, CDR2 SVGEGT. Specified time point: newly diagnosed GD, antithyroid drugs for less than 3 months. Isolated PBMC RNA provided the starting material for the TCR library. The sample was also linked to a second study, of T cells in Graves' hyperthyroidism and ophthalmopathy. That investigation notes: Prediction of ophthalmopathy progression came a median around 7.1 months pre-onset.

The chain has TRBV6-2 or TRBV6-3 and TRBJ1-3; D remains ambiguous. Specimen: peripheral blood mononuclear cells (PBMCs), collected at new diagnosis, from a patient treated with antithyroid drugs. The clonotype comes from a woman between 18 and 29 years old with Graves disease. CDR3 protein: CASRPVGVGSGNTIYF. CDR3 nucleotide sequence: TGTGCCAGCAGACCGGTTGGAGTCGGCTCTGGAAACACCATATATTTT.